This T cell receptor (beta chain) was identified during a study of T cell responses to AZD1222 COVID-19 vaccine. Overall study context: Researchers grouped second doses given at about 4 or about 12 weeks into one pool.

This CDR3 has 15 residues. Germline V lookup: CDR1 LNHDA, CDR2 SQIVND (reference sequence). V dropped 5 bases and J dropped 2; count of bases not matched to a gene: 7. Using immunoSEQ multiplex PCR, the repertoire was profiled, and TCRdb retains in-frame clones only, with some absent. Here the sample spans nearly 110,000 clones, around 87% being singletons. The V call is TRBV19, the J call TRBJ2-7; 9 bases are a match to TRBD1. The sequence was collected from an adult in good health. The sample here was peripheral blood, taken on day 0 of AZD1222 vaccination. CDR3 region: CASSSGTGPAYEQYF. The CDR3 DNA reads TGTGCCAGTAGTTCTGGGACAGGGCCAGCCTACGAGCAGTACTTC.